One and the same sample provided the 15 T cell receptor beta chains below, sequenced in a study of molecular identifiers for immune sequencing clone quantification. TCRdb re-derived calls from the PCR reads in MiXCR, one entry per CDR3 protein. The sample shows about 630,000 distinct CDR3 sequences, roughly 25% of them seen only once. Sequencing was carried out using naive CD8+ T cells from blood, with Jurkat cell RNA spiked in. Subset: FACS-sorted CD8+CD4-CCR7+CD45RA+ naive T cells. The receptors originated from a human donor in good health. Some libraries in this study had Jurkat cell RNA spiked in.

About this clonotype: This clone may be a read error of a much larger clone one base away. For the CDR3, the DNA is TGTGCCAGCAGCGTAGGTTCGGGCATCTCAGATACGCAGTATTTT. It codes for CASSVGSGISDTQYF. V usage is TRBV9 and J usage is TRBJ2-3; D call uncertain. Germline values: CDR1 SGDLS, CDR2 YYNGEE. The CDR3 length is 15 residues. The ends were cut back, 0 bases at V and 4 bases at J, with 12 bases in the middle.

This clonotype was seen a handful of times. The chain has TRBV28 and TRBJ1-2; 10 nucleotides align to TRBD1. The CDR3 runs 14 residues. The ends lost 3 bases at V and 4 bases at J; junction bases unmatched: 2. CDR1 and CDR2 from the germline V gene are MDHEN and SYDVKM. The CDR3: CASSLDRGFYGYTF. The CDR3 DNA reads as TGTGCCAGCAGTTTGGACAGGGGGTTCTATGGCTACACCTTC.

V gene TRBV20-1 combines with J gene TRBJ2-7; D tentatively reads TRBD1 or TRBD2 (5 bases each). Looked up from germline, CDR1 is DFQATT and CDR2 is SNEGSKA (reference sequence). V was pared by 5 bases and J by 2 bases, with 16 bases between. The CDR3 is 14 residues long. CDR3 in DNA: TGCAGTGCTCGGGCCGGGACCGTTGCCTACGAGCAGTACTTC. Translated, it gives CSARAGTVAYEQYF.

This rearrangement joins TRBV27 to TRBJ2-7, with TRBD1 as a possible D gene (6 bases). V lost 2 bases and J lost 4, with 15 bases in between. Germline loops: CDR1 MNHEY, CDR2 SMNVEV (reference sequence). CDR3 length: 15 amino acids. CDR3 nucleotide sequence: TGTGCCAGCAGTTTACTACAGGGACGACCTTACGAGCAGTACTTC. Translating gives CASSLLQGRPYEQYF.

This clonotype was seen more than once but under ten times. The gene calls are TRBV9 and TRBJ2-7, with 8 bases that match TRBD1. Trimming took 0 bases from V and 6 from J; bases not matched to a gene: 8. Germline V CDR1 and CDR2: SGDLS, YYNGEE. The CDR3 is 15 amino acids. The CDR3, as DNA: TGTGCCAGCAGCGTAGGGGGTCAGGGGGCGAGCGAGCAGTACTTC. Encoded protein: CASSVGGQGASEQYF.

The table lists this clonotype with many counts. The chain has TRBV6-2 or TRBV6-3 and TRBJ1-5, with unresolved D. Looked up from germline, CDR1 is MNHEY and CDR2 is SVGEGT. V was pared by 2 bases and J by 1 base, with 3 bases between. This CDR3 region has 13 residues. CDR3 coding DNA: TGTGCCAGCAGTTACGGGAGCAATCAGCCCCAGCATTTT. This sequence encodes CASSYGSNQPQHF.

This rearrangement joins TRBV7-9 to TRBJ2-3; the D gene could be TRBD1 or TRBD2 (5 bases each). Between the trimmed V and J ends, which lost 4 bases and 5 bases, there was a span of 10 bases. CDR3 length: 13 amino acids. Per germline, CDR1 SEHNR and CDR2 FQNEAQ (reference sequence). CDR3 coding DNA: TGTGCCAGCAGCTCAAGGGACGGAGATACGCAGTATTTT. It is translated as CASSSRDGDTQYF.

As concerns this clonotype: A read error may account for a junction end that differs from germline. The chain joins TRBV15 to TRBJ2-5, with 7 bases fitting TRBD1. CDR1 is LNHNV and CDR2 is YYDKDF in the germline V gene (reference sequence). The CDR3 has 12 residues. The CDR3, as DNA: TGTGCCACCCGGACAGGACAAGAGGCCCAGTACTTC. Its translation is CATRTGQEAQYF.

This clonotype was detected only a few times. The rearrangement joins TRBV10-1 to TRBJ2-5; 7 nucleotides line up with TRBD2. This CDR3 spans 15 amino acids. The germline V gene has CDR1 WNHNN and CDR2 SYGVQD (reference sequence). After removal of 2 bases from V and 4 bases from J, the junction contained 7 bases not matched to a gene. The CDR3 nucleotides are TGCGCCAGCAGTGAGAACGCAGGGAGGGGAGAGACCCAGTACTTC. Translated: CASSENAGRGETQYF.

This clonotype was detected many times. CDR3 bases: TGTGCCAGCAGCCATGGACCTGAAAGCAACACTGAAGCTTTCTTT. It is translated as CASSHGPESNTEAFF. The rearrangement uses TRBV3-1 and TRBJ1-1; unclear D gene. The V end lost 3 bases, the J end lost 2 bases, and 13 bases lay between the germline ends. The CDR3 runs 15 residues. Germline V CDR1 and CDR2: LGHDT, YNNKEL (reference sequence).

A remark on this clonotype: A single base separates this from a much larger clone, so it may be a read error. V and J are TRBV4-3 and TRBJ2-3, with TRBD2 matching 7 bases. The CDR3 has 18 residues. The germline V gene encodes CDR1 LGHNA and CDR2 YSLEER. The CDR3 DNA is TGCGCCAGCAGCCAAGATATACCCCTAGCGGTTAGCACAGCTACGCAGTATTTT. Protein: CASSQDIPLAVSTATQYF.

This sequence joins TRBV6-2 or TRBV6-3 and TRBJ2-3, with D tentatively TRBD2 (5 bases). Germline CDR1 reads MNHEY; CDR2 reads SVGEGT. The CDR3 covers 18 residues. The V gene lost 0 bases and the J gene lost 2 bases, with 18 bases spanning the gap. The CDR3 DNA reads TGTGCCAGCAGTTACTCGACGGGTAGCGTTACCGTCACAGATACGCAGTATTTT. This sequence encodes CASSYSTGSVTVTDTQYF.

This clonotype was seen ten or more times. The rearrangement uses TRBV27 and TRBJ1-1; 7 nucleotides align to TRBD1. The germline CDR1 and CDR2 sequences are MNHEY and SMNVEV (reference sequence). The CDR3 has 13 amino acids. Losses at the gene ends were 2 bases for V and 11 bases for J; bases not matched to a gene: 8. In DNA, the CDR3 is TGTGCCAGCAGTTTAGGAGGGGGCGCCCGGGCTTTCTTT. Its translation: CASSLGGGARAFF.

Regarding this clonotype: A much larger clone differs from this one at a single base, so this may be a read error. This chain joins TRBV12-3 or TRBV12-4 and TRBJ2-5, with D perhaps matching TRBD1 or TRBD2 (5 bases each). This CDR3 region has 13 residues. CDR3 loop: CACSFTREETQYF. CDR3 coding DNA: TGTGCCTGCAGTTTTACCAGGGAGGAGACCCAGTACTTC.

At least ten counts were recorded for this clonotype. The CDR3 protein is CASRTGTSGANVLTF. In nucleotides, the CDR3 is TGTGCCAGCAGAACAGGTACCTCTGGGGCCAACGTCCTGACTTTC. The rearrangement joins TRBV27 to TRBJ2-6; a weak D match, TRBD1 (5 bases). Trimming shortened V by 6 bases and J by 0 bases, and 9 bases separated the two germline ends. The CDR3 consists of 15 residues. Germline V gene sequence: CDR1 MNHEY, CDR2 SMNVEV (reference sequence).